This T cell receptor beta chain was documented in a study of blood T cells in healthy people across ages. The V and J ends lost 2 bases and 5 bases respectively, with 13 bases between them. Germline values: CDR1 SGHAT, CDR2 FQNNGV. The CDR3 runs 14 residues. With respect to this clonotype: Its target is unknown.

For the second PCR, which ran for 7 to 11 cycles, a sample-barcoded 5' primer and a J-beta primer mix were used. Unique molecular identifiers of 12 random nucleotides labeled each cDNA. TCRdb reanalysed the 5' RACE reads using MiXCR and keeps one entry per CDR3 protein. The sample has 800,000 to 950,000 distinct CDR3 sequences, under 50% seen once. Study-level results: There was a strong correlation between TCR beta diversity and naive T cell percentage.

At least 7 million PBMCs were isolated per sample. The J gene is TRBJ2-7, the V gene TRBV11-2; no firm D call. The sequence was collected from a young man in good health. Source material: blood. The CDR3 DNA reads as TGTGCCAGCAGCTTATTAGCAGGTACCCACGAGCAGTACTTC. It codes for CASSLLAGTHEQYF.